This entry describes one TCR beta chain. Within the sample, other DNA sequences also encode this same CDR3. These data originate in a study of blood T cell repertoires in COVID-19. The overall study: Spain, Italy and the United States supplied samples that represented acute and convalescent COVID-19. Nucleic acid was either cDNA or gDNA, and it came from T cells, B-cell-depleted T cells, or PBMCs.

How the authors handled the data: Estimation of nucleated cell counts was performed using reference gene primer amplification. The protocol was immunoSEQ multiplex PCR, while the TCRdb copy is restricted to in-frame clones and leaves out a portion. The V and J calls and clone size come from that table; D and trimming were worked out from the DNA. The sample includes 65,000 to 85,000 clones, more than 75% of them seen just once. This clonotype was sampled from a human donor in a cohort sampled during active COVID-19. What was sequenced was peripheral blood.

CDR3 region: CASSLSGPNTGELFF. CDR3 sequence (DNA): TGTGCCAGCAGCTTATCAGGGCCGAACACCGGGGAGCTGTTTTTT. The chain carries TRBV7-3 and TRBJ2-2; TRBD1 is a possible D gene (5 bases). This CDR3 comprises 15 residues. CDR1 and CDR2 (germline): SGHTA, FQGTGA. V lost 2 bases and J lost 0, with 7 bases in between.